The clone carrying this T cell receptor beta chain showed up many times. The read gets to within 3 residues of the CDR3 end, and the germline J gene fills in the rest. The sample belongs to a study of T cell clonality in common variable immunodeficiency. Blood samples were heparinized, about 4.5 to 9 ml per donor. The V gene lost 3 bases and the J gene lost 3 bases, with 11 bases spanning the gap. Germline-derived CDR1 and CDR2 are GTSNPN and SVGIG (reference sequence). There are 13 residues in the CDR3. Control and CVID samples contributed equal amounts of genomic DNA. TCRdb's copy holds only in-frame clones and misses some; the assay was immunoSEQ multiplex PCR. This sample comprises around 39,000 clones, none seen once only.

The receptor was derived from a person aged 18 to 75 in good health. Sequenced sample: peripheral blood mononuclear cells. V gene TRBV30 combines with J gene TRBJ1-1; TRBD1 might be the D (6 bases). Partial CDR3 DNA: TGTGCCTGGAGGCAGGGGTGGTACACTGAA. Translation gives CAWRQGWYTE. The complete CDR3 reads CAWRQGWYTEAFF.